The TCR beta chain under discussion was sequenced for a study of cytotoxic CD8 clonotypes in ibrutinib-treated CLL. Study-level background: Partial response was seen in 25 or so patients and complete response in 2; after median around 69 months, roughly 14 stayed remitted, about 12 progressed. Response samples were obtained once patients had received a median approximately 11 months of treatment, range 6 to 36.

The CDR3 runs 14 residues. Germline values: CDR1 SGHAT, CDR2 FQDESV (reference sequence). The ends were cut back, 1 base at V and 5 bases at J, with 9 bases in the middle. Findings of the study overall: The study sampled sustained-remission and progressing patients at different times.

Of note for this clone: Its antigen is not identified.

Method: immunoSEQ multiplex PCR; TCRdb's copy keeps in-frame clones and lacks some. The sample comprises about 250,000 clones, about three quarters of which are singletons, and less than 20% rests with the top ten. The receptor was derived from a human donor with chronic lymphocytic leukemia. Sequences were derived from PBMCs, sampled after 24 months of ibrutinib treatment. This rearrangement joins TRBV11-1 to TRBJ1-5; D is perhaps TRBD1 (6 bases). Here the CDR3 reads CASSLDRVDQPQHF. CDR3 in DNA: TGTGCCAGCAGCTTAGACAGGGTCGATCAGCCCCAGCATTTT. Looking up the rest from reference TRBV11-1 and TRBJ1-5 gives the full variable domain: EAEVAQSPRYKITEKSQAVAFWCDPISGHATLYWYRQILGQGPELLVQFQDESVVDDSQLPKDRFSAERLKGVDSTLKIQPAELGDSAMYLCASSLDRVDQPQHFGDGTRLSIL.